This T cell receptor (beta chain) emerged from a study of T cells in Graves' hyperthyroidism and ophthalmopathy (dated by TCRdb to about 2019). Regarding the study in general: To identify TCR V-J signatures that set the groups apart, the researchers used a discovery cohort of 90 to 100 patients, made up of 40 to 45 with Graves' ophthalmopathy and about 60 with stable Graves' hyperthyroidism. For training and testing, the 100 patients in the discovery cohort were randomly divided in a 7:3 ratio. According to the paper, TCR Vbeta CDR3 sequencing was carried out on over 130 peripheral blood samples, which came from around 43 ophthalmopathy, approximately 72 hyperthyroidism and around 17 progressor patients. Once sampling was done, hyperthyroidism patients were given methimazole at a starting dose of 30 mg daily, whereas ophthalmopathy patients were given high-dose intravenous methylprednisolone. An independent validation cohort of around 19 hyperthyroidism patients and approximately 15 patients who later progressed to ophthalmopathy tested prospective prediction of ophthalmopathy. In about 6 Graves' hyperthyroidism patients, the study also compared T-cell repertoires from thyroid tissue with T-cell repertoires from blood. The research as a whole found: Most expanded thyroid clonotypes (frequency above 0.001) were also detected in blood, suggesting blood repertoires may reflect thyroid immune responses. In cross-validation, a model built on a 13 V-J signature told ophthalmopathy apart from stable hyperthyroidism with 87.88% sensitivity and around 84% specificity, and in testing the same model reached 80%/75%. In validation, the model predicted progression to ophthalmopathy with around 71% sensitivity and about 73% specificity, a median of about 6.7 months before onset. No statistical method was used to set the sample size in advance, and investigators knew the group allocation.

This clonotype appeared many times. This receptor's antigen is unknown. There are no base qualities to consult, and no much larger clone falls within one base. Taken from cysteine to phenylalanine, the CDR3 has 14 residues. Left in the record is the CDR3 DNA by itself, 42 bases read in frame from the first base. V is pared back by 2 bases and J by 3 bases, with 10 bases lying between the germline termini. Any patient with an uncontrolled infection, another autoimmune disease, pregnancy or lactation was excluded. Clinical symptoms, serum thyroxine and TRAb, thyroid ultrasound, and orbital computed tomography formed the basis for the diagnoses. Trizol reagent was used to extract total RNA, and RNA quality was then checked on an Agilent 2100 Bioanalyzer. The TCR beta CDR3 regions were amplified from the RNA transcripts. For the first round of RT-PCR on the TCR CDR3, the HTBI primer set was used together with the Qiagen OneStep RT-PCR kit. The libraries were constructed in a second round of multiplex PCR and then size-selected and purified. The libraries were sequenced on an Illumina HiSeq2000 using paired-end 100 bp reads. The authors' pipeline ran thus. SOAPnuke was used to process the raw data, with reads discarded if the reads contained adapters or uncalled bases, had a mean Phred below 15, or lacked an exact constant-primer or identifier match. COPE v1.2.5 was used to merge high-quality paired reads, and clonotypes were defined as unique nucleotide sequences. Clonotypes were aligned to IMGT TRBV, TRBD and TRBJ reference segments using MiTCR v1.1. The analysis included only V-J combinations with a frequency above 0.0001, which together covered 99.2% of the repertoires. The TCS score was defined as F50 (clonal expansion) divided by E x V (chaos), with BLOSUM62-based TCRdist calculated between CDR3 peptides within each V-J. Welch's t-statistics and random forest reduced 450 to 600 V-J features to roughly 13, which were used in a naive Bayes classifier (R e1071). The similarity between thyroid and blood repertoires was quantified using the Morisita-Horn index. TCRdb handled the public reads itself, with Q25 trimming in fastp and clone calling in MiXCR, and kept productive beta chains. A single entry per CDR3 protein holds the most common genes and DNA from its merged rows. The V and J calls, along with clone size, are taken from TCRdb and not from the paper's own processing. Within this sample are around 600,000 distinct CDR3 sequences, with approximately 42% of them counted one time only. The biggest ten clones account for approximately 6.8% of the sample.

Sequencing used peripheral blood or thyroid tissue (not recorded which). The TCR was taken from an adult man with Graves' disease, either hyperthyroidism or ophthalmopathy (not recorded which). The sequence links TRBV12-3 or TRBV12-4 to TRBJ1-1; no D gene call is confident. The nucleotide sequence is TGTGCCAGCAGTTTATCCGGTGGGGACACTGAAGCTTTCTTT. The encoded protein is CASSLSGGDTEAFF.